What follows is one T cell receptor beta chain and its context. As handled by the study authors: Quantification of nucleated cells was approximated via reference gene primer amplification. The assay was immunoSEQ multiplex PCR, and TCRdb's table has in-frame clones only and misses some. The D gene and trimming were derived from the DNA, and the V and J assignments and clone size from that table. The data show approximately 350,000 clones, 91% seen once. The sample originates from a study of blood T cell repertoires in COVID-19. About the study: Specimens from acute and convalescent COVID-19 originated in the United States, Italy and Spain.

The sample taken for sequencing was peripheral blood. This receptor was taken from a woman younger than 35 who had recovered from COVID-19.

The CDR3 DNA reads as TGCGCCAGCAGCTTGGATGGGACTAGGGGGAATGAGCAGTTCTTC. Translation: CASSLDGTRGNEQFF. V and J are TRBV5-1 and TRBJ2-1, with 8 bases fitting TRBD2. The CDR3 contains 15 residues. Per the germline V gene, CDR1 is SGHRS and CDR2 is YFSETQ. After removal of 0 bases from V and 7 bases from J, the junction contained 6 bases not matched to a gene.